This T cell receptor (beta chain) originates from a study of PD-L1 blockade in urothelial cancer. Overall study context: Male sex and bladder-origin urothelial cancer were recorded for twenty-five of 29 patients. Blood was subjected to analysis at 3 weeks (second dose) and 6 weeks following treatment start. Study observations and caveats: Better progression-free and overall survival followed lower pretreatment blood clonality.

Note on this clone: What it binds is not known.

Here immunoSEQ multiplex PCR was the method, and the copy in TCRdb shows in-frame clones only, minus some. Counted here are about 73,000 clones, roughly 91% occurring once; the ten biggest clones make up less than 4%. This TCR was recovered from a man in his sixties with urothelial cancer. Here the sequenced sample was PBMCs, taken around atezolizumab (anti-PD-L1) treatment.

CDR3 in amino acids: CASSLDSGGGHEKLFF. The CDR3 region has the DNA TGTGCCAGCAGCTTAGATTCTGGGGGCGGGCATGAAAAACTGTTTTTT. This chain joins TRBV11-2 and TRBJ1-4; a weak D match, TRBD1 (6 bases). Trimming pared 0 bases from V and 6 bases from J, leaving 14 bases between. This CDR3 spans 16 amino acids. Germline lookup yields CDR1 SGHAT and CDR2 FQNNGV.